The present entry profiles one TCR beta chain with its context. The antigen remains undetermined. This record comes from a study of CD8+CD57+ T cells in acquired aplastic anemia. Study-level background: Sorted CD4+ and CD8+ cells gave a mean 3.2 ug DNA, range about 0.19 to 27.4 ug. Study-wide points: No significant difference in CD8+ Simpson's diversity was found between patients and controls. Twenty-nine shared CD8+ CDR3s appeared highly expressed within patients' immunodominant clones.

Germline CDR1 and CDR2: SNHLY and FYNNEI. The V and J ends lost 7 bases and 2 bases respectively, with 8 bases between them. The CDR3 spans 12 residues. Profiles of TCR beta VDJ and CDR3 were generated from a genomic DNA template. TCRdb processed the reads anew with MiXCR; each CDR3 protein has one entry. The table lists some 45,000 distinct CDR3 sequences, 55% to 80% of them singletons. This chain links TRBV2 with TRBJ1-1; D gene uncertain. The TCR sequence derives from a human donor in good health, serving as a control. The material sequenced was sorted CD4+, CD8+, or CD8+CD57+ T cells (not recorded which) from PBMCs. The CDR3 loop reads CASIWRNTEAFF. As DNA, the CDR3 is TGTGCCAGCATTTGGAGAAACACTGAAGCTTTCTTT.